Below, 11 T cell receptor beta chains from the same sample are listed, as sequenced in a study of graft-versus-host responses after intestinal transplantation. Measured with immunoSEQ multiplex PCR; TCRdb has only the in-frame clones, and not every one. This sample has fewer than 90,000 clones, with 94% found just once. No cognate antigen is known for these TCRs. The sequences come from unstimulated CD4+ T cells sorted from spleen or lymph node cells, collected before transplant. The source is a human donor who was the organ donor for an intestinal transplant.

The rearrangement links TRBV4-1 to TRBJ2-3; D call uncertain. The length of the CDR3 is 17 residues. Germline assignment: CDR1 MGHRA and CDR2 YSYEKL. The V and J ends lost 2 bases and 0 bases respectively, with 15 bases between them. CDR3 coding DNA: TGCGCCAGCAGCCAACTACCGCCCCCAGCTAGCACAGATACGCAGTATTTT. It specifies CASSQLPPPASTDTQYF.

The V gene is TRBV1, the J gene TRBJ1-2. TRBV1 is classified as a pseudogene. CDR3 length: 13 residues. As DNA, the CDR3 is TGCACCAGCAGCCAAGAACGGGGGCTTGGCTACACCTTC. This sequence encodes CTSSQERGLGYTF.

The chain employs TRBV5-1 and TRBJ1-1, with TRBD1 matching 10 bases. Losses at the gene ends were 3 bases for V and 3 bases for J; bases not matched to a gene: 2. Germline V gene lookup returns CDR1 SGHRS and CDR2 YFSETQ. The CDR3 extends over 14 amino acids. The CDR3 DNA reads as TGCGCCAGCAGCTCCGGGACAGGGGACACTGAAGCTTTCTTT. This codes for CASSSGTGDTEAFF.

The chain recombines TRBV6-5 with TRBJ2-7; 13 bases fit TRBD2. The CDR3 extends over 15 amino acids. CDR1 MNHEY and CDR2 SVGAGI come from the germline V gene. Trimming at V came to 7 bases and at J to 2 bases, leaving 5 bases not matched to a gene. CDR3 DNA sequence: TGTGCCAGCAAGATGACTAGCGGGGGGCCCTACGAGCAGTACTTC. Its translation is CASKMTSGGPYEQYF.

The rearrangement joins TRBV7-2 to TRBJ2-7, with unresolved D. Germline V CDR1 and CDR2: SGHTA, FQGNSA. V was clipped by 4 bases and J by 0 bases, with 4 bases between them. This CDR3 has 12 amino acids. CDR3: CASSSLSYEQYF. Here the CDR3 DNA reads TGTGCCAGCAGCTCCCTCTCCTACGAGCAGTACTTC.

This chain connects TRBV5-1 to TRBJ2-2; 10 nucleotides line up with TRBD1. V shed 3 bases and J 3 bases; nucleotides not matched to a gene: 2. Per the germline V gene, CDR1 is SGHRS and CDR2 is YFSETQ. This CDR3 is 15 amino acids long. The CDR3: CASSSGQGDTGELFF. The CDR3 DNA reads TGCGCCAGCAGCTCAGGACAGGGGGACACCGGGGAGCTGTTTTTT.

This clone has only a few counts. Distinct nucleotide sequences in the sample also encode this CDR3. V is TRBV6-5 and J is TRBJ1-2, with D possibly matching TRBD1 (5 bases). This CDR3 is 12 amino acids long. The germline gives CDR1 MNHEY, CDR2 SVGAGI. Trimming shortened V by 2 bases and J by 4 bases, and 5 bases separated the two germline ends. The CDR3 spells CASSYRGYGYTF. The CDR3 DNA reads TGTGCCAGCAGTTACAGGGGCTATGGCTACACCTTC.

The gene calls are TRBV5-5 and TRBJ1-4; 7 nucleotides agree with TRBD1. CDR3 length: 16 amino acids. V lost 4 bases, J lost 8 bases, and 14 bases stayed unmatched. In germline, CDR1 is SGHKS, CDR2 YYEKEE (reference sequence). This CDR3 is CASSLDRQGSFEKLFF. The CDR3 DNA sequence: TGTGCCAGCAGCCTGGATAGACAGGGCAGCTTCGAAAAACTGTTTTTT.

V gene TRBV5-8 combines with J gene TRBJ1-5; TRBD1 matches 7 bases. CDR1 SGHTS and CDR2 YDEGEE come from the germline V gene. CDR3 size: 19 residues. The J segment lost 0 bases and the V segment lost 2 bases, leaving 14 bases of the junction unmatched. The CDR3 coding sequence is TGTGCCAGCAGCTTCGCCAGGGACAGCGGGATTTATAGCAATCAGCCCCAGCATTTT. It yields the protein CASSFARDSGIYSNQPQHF.

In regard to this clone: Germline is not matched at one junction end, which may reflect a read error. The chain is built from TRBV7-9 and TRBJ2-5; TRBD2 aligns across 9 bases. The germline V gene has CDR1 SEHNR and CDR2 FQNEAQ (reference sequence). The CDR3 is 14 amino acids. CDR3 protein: CASSVAGAGATQYF. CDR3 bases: TGTGCCAGCAGCGTAGCGGGGGCAGGGGCGACCCAGTACTTC.

CDR3 sequence (DNA): TGTGCCAGCAGCCGCCGCGGGGATTGGGACACCATATATTTT. It specifies CASSRRGDWDTIYF. The J gene is TRBJ1-3, the V gene TRBV7-9, with D unresolved. The ends were cut back, 5 bases at V and 8 bases at J, with 16 bases in the middle. CDR3 size: 14 residues. Germline V gene lookup returns CDR1 SEHNR and CDR2 FQNEAQ (reference sequence).